Shown below are 26 T cell receptor beta chains from a single sample sequenced in a study of Tregs in tolerant kidney transplant recipients. Measured with immunoSEQ multiplex PCR; TCRdb has only the in-frame clones, and not every one. The data contain some 21,000 clones, approximately 81% of them singletons. The nonmyeloablative bone marrow transplants came from related graft donors, with transient mixed chimerism. Sequences were derived from CD8+ T cells from blood (PBMCs), sampled 6 months after the transplant. The receptors here all came from a human patient who received a combined kidney and bone marrow transplant. The graft donor may have contributed some T cells.

This chain joins TRBV5-8 and TRBJ2-3; the match to TRBD2 covers 10 bases. Unmatched junction bases numbered 8, after V lost 4 bases and J lost 6 bases. The germline V gene has CDR1 SGHTS and CDR2 YDEGEE. The length of the CDR3 is 15 residues. The CDR3 bases are TGTGCCAGCAGCCCTTGGCTAGCGGGGGTTGATACGCAGTATTTT. Amino acids: CASSPWLAGVDTQYF.

This clone was counted only a few times. The chain uses TRBV6-1 and TRBJ1-2; TRBD1 might be the D (6 bases). Germline lookup yields CDR1 MNHNS and CDR2 SASEGT. The CDR3 runs 13 residues. The V end was cut by 6 bases, the J end by 5 bases, with 13 bases between. CDR3 residues: CASSPLQGYGYTF. The CDR3 region has the DNA TGTGCCAGCAGCCCACTACAGGGATATGGCTACACCTTC.

The chain carries TRBV16 and TRBJ1-5, with D unclear. The germline V and J ends were trimmed by 3 bases and 4 bases, with 4 bases remaining between them. The germline V gene encodes CDR1 KGHSY and CDR2 FQNENV. This CDR3 spans 12 amino acids. The CDR3 bases are TGTGCCAGCAGCCAGTCTAATCAGCCCCAGCATTTT. It codes for CASSQSNQPQHF.

Concerning this clone: One end of the junction fails to match germline, which may point to a read error. In the same sample, other DNA sequences code for this CDR3. The chain joins TRBV19 to TRBJ1-6, with D perhaps TRBD1 (5 bases). Looked up from germline, CDR1 is LNHDA and CDR2 is SQIVND (reference sequence). This CDR3 is 13 amino acids long. CDR3 nucleotides: TGTGCCGCTGGGGCGCCCAATAATTCCCCCCTCCACTTT. This sequence encodes CAAGAPNNSPLHF.

The CDR3 loop reads CASSGQGSDYEQYF. The CDR3 DNA sequence: TGTGCCAGCAGCGGCCAGGGAAGCGACTACGAGCAGTACTTC. This chain links TRBV9 with TRBJ2-7, with D possibly matching TRBD1 (5 bases). This CDR3 spans 14 amino acids. V was trimmed by 3 bases and J by 3 bases, leaving 13 bases between them. From germline, CDR1 is SGDLS and CDR2 YYNGEE.

V gene TRBV29-1 combines with J gene TRBJ2-1, with 9 nucleotides matching TRBD2. CDR3 length equals 16 residues. The trim removed 5 bases at V and 7 bases at J, leaving 15 bases unmatched. Germline V gene data show CDR1 as SQVTM and CDR2 as ANQGSEA. DNA of the CDR3: TGCAGCGTTTCCTGGCGGGAGGGCCTTAGGATAAATGAGCAGTTCTTC. Its protein product is CSVSWREGLRINEQFF.

The V gene is TRBV28, the J gene TRBJ1-2; TRBD1 matches at 10 bases. Germline values: CDR1 MDHEN, CDR2 SYDVKM. The V gene end was trimmed by 5 bases and the J gene end by 4 bases; junction bases not matched to a gene: 10. The CDR3 loop spans 16 amino acids. CDR3 nucleotide sequence: TGTGCCAGCAGTCTTATGCGTAGGACAGGGGGCTATGGCTACACCTTC. This codes for CASSLMRRTGGYGYTF.

The V and J genes are TRBV27 and TRBJ1-2; no clear D gene. The CDR3 runs to 13 residues. CDR1 and CDR2 from the germline V gene are MNHEY and SMNVEV (reference sequence). V was clipped by 3 bases and J by 4 bases, with 9 bases between them. The CDR3 sequence is CASSFSGFYGYTF. DNA of the CDR3: TGTGCCAGCAGTTTTTCCGGTTTCTATGGCTACACCTTC.

This chain uses TRBV9 with TRBJ2-2; unclear D gene. The CDR3 runs to 16 residues. Looked up from germline, CDR1 is SGDLS and CDR2 is YYNGEE. V lost 2 bases and J lost 1, with 12 bases in between. CDR3 DNA: TGTGCCAGCAGCGTCTACCCAACCCTGAACACCGGGGAGCTGTTTTTT. This codes for CASSVYPTLNTGELFF.

This chain connects TRBV4-1 to TRBJ2-2; 7 bases are shared with TRBD2. The CDR3 contains 14 residues. V shed 1 base and J 5 bases; nucleotides not matched to a gene: 1. Germline V gene data show CDR1 as MGHRA and CDR2 as YSYEKL. This CDR3 is CASSQGGGTGELFF. In DNA, the CDR3 is TGCGCCAGCAGCCAAGGGGGGGGAACCGGGGAGCTGTTTTTT.

This clone appeared a single time. V is TRBV2 and J is TRBJ1-2, with D perhaps matching TRBD1 (6 bases). Germline CDR1 SNHLY, CDR2 FYNNEI. Trimming took 8 bases from V and 8 from J, leaving 15 bases between them. This CDR3 contains 12 residues. The CDR3 coding sequence is TGTGCCAGCCATAGGGGGGGGGAAGGCTACACCTTC. Its translation: CASHRGGEGYTF.

This clone was seen only once. DNA of the CDR3: TGCGCCAGCAGCTTTCCGGCGGGTGAAGCTTTCTTT. As protein: CASSFPAGEAFF. The rearrangement uses TRBV5-1 and TRBJ1-1; D call uncertain. This CDR3 is built from 12 residues. The germline gives CDR1 SGHRS, CDR2 YFSETQ. V was pared by 2 bases and J by 7 bases, with 9 bases between.

The V gene is TRBV20-1, the J gene TRBJ1-1, with D unclear. Germline V gene lookup returns CDR1 DFQATT and CDR2 SNEGSKA (reference sequence). V dropped 7 bases and J dropped 0 bases, with 6 bases sitting between them. The CDR3 has 11 residues. The CDR3 sequence is CSVVLNTEAFF. The CDR3 bases are TGCAGTGTAGTTTTGAACACTGAAGCTTTCTTT.

In this sample, this clone turned up once. CDR3 bases: TGCGCCAGCAGCCAAGCGGAGCTCCCCAAGGTCTCCAATGAGCAGTTCTTC. Translation gives CASSQAELPKVSNEQFF. The chain employs TRBV4-1 and TRBJ2-1, with D unresolved. There are 17 residues in the CDR3. CDR1 and CDR2 from the germline V gene are MGHRA and YSYEKL. V shed 1 base and J shed 6 bases, with 19 bases lying between them.

The rearrangement uses TRBV4-3 and TRBJ2-3; no firm D call. There are 14 residues in the CDR3. Germline CDR1 and CDR2: LGHNA and YSLEER. The V gene lost 4 bases and the J gene lost 4 bases, with 12 bases spanning the gap. The CDR3 spells CASSPGGDADTQYF. CDR3 sequence (DNA): TGCGCCAGCAGCCCGGGTGGAGACGCAGATACGCAGTATTTT.

The chain recombines TRBV19 with TRBJ1-2; D call uncertain. Germline V gene sequence: CDR1 LNHDA, CDR2 SQIVND (reference sequence). The CDR3 is 15 residues long. The V and J ends lost 5 bases and 4 bases respectively, with 17 bases between them. The CDR3 spells CASSPHKDYSYGYTF. CDR3 nucleotides: TGTGCCAGTAGTCCACACAAGGACTACTCCTATGGCTACACCTTC.

V and J are TRBV4-1 and TRBJ2-7, with 9 nucleotides matching TRBD1. The V segment lost 5 bases and the J segment 3 bases; nucleotides outside the gene matches: 11. Germline V gives CDR1 MGHRA, CDR2 YSYEKL. The CDR3 runs 16 residues. The CDR3 DNA reads as TGCGCCAGCAGCGTCCAAGGGGACAGGGCGGGCTACGAGCAGTACTTC. It specifies CASSVQGDRAGYEQYF.

The chain is built from TRBV7-6 and TRBJ2-2, with 14 bases aligning to TRBD2. The CDR3 is made up of 16 amino acids. With 4 bases clipped from V and 5 bases from J, the junction kept 3 bases outside the gene matches. CDR1 and CDR2 (germline): SGHVS, FNYEAQ. This chain's CDR3 is CASSSGLAGVTGELFF. The CDR3 bases are TGTGCCAGCAGCTCGGGACTAGCGGGAGTGACCGGGGAGCTGTTTTTT.

The chain joins TRBV7-9 to TRBJ2-5; tentative D call: TRBD1 (6 bases). V dropped 5 bases and J dropped 3 bases, with 19 bases sitting between them. The CDR3 runs to 16 residues. Germline V CDR1 and CDR2: SEHNR, FQNEAQ (reference sequence). CDR3 sequence (DNA): TGTGCCAGCAGCCCCACCCCAGGGGCGCGGGAAGAGACCCAGTACTTC. Translation gives CASSPTPGAREETQYF.

This chain connects TRBV5-6 to TRBJ1-1, with D possibly matching TRBD1 (5 bases). The CDR3 runs to 13 residues. With 5 bases removed from V and 1 base from J, the gap between germline ends came to 9 bases. The germline V gene encodes CDR1 SGHDT and CDR2 YYEEEE. CDR3 sequence: CASRWGENTEAFF. Written as DNA, the CDR3 is TGTGCCAGCAGATGGGGGGAGAACACTGAAGCTTTCTTT.

V is TRBV10-3 and J is TRBJ2-3; TRBD2 agrees at 9 bases. The CDR3 extends over 14 amino acids. CDR1 is ENHRY and CDR2 is SYGVKD in the germline V gene. V lost 11 bases, J lost 5 bases, and 11 bases stayed unmatched. The CDR3 here is CAANSGSSGDTQYF. The CDR3 DNA follows: TGTGCCGCCAATAGCGGGAGTTCGGGAGATACGCAGTATTTT.

The rearrangement joins TRBV29-1 to TRBJ2-2; 8 nucleotides match TRBD2. This CDR3 spans 12 amino acids. Germline V lookup: CDR1 SQVTM, CDR2 ANQGSEA. The ends lost 5 bases at V and 6 bases at J; junction bases unmatched: 2. CDR3 DNA sequence: TGCAGCGTTCCGGGGGGGGCCGGGGAGCTGTTTTTT. Its protein is CSVPGGAGELFF.

The rearrangement links TRBV10-3 to TRBJ2-3, with 12 bases fitting TRBD2. Trimming removed 8 bases from V and 5 bases from J; junction bases left unmatched: 5. The CDR3 sequence is 14 residues long. Germline lookup yields CDR1 ENHRY and CDR2 SYGVKD. CDR3 protein: CAIASGGAIDTQYF. The DNA of the CDR3 is TGTGCCATCGCTAGCGGGGGGGCCATAGATACGCAGTATTTT.

The chain links TRBV9 to TRBJ1-2, with D hard to call. Per the germline V gene, CDR1 is SGDLS and CDR2 is YYNGEE. The length of the CDR3 is 12 residues. Trimming cost V 4 bases and J 2 bases, with 6 bases left between them. CDR3 region: CASSTQNYGYTF. CDR3 DNA sequence: TGTGCCAGCAGCACGCAGAACTATGGCTACACCTTC.

This chain links TRBV28 with TRBJ2-1; 15 nucleotides match TRBD2. Looked up from germline, CDR1 is MDHEN and CDR2 is SYDVKM. The J segment lost 1 base and the V segment lost 3 bases, leaving 7 bases of the junction unmatched. The CDR3 contains 19 residues. CDR3 protein: CASSFGTSGRLRSYNEQFF. CDR3 DNA: TGTGCCAGCAGTTTCGGGACTAGCGGGAGGTTAAGATCCTACAATGAGCAGTTCTTC.

J is TRBJ1-2 and V is TRBV14, with D unresolved. The germline V gene encodes CDR1 SGHDN and CDR2 FVKESK. V lost 3 bases to trimming and J lost 2 bases, with 4 bases between them. CDR3 length equals 12 residues. DNA for the CDR3: TGTGCCAGCAGCCACGGGAACTATGGCTACACCTTC. This sequence encodes CASSHGNYGYTF.